The T cell receptor beta chain described here comes from a study of blood T cells in healthy people across ages. Study details: Using template switching, researchers captured about one barcoded beta molecule for each two T cells. Study outcomes and limitations: A strong correlation was found between TCR beta diversity and the percentage of naive T cells. Unknown CMV status may confound age-related changes in expanded clones.

The CDR3 spans 13 residues. The V gene's germline CDR1 is MDHEN and CDR2 SYDVKM. V lost 6 bases and J 5 bases, leaving 13 bases between the germline ends. The use of a sample-barcoded 5' primer and a J-beta primer mix characterized a second PCR of about 7 to 12 cycles. Each cDNA molecule was tagged by a template-switch adaptor with 12 random nucleotides. TCRdb passed the 5' RACE reads through MiXCR, listing each CDR3 protein once. The top ten clones hold less than 25% of a sample with around 710,000 distinct CDR3 sequences, roughly 44% of them seen once. On this clonotype itself: Its antigen is unidentified.

This chain links TRBV28 with TRBJ2-5; D is undetermined. This receptor was taken from a woman aged 60-75 years in good health. Sequenced sample: blood. The CDR3 is CASSGYVGETQYF. The CDR3 coding sequence is TGTGCCAGCAGCGGATATGTAGGGGAGACCCAGTACTTC.